The T cell receptor beta chain under discussion was sequenced for a study of T cells after yellow fever vaccination. General study findings and limits: The booster saw the reappearance of most primary-vaccination clones (approximately 96% CD4, roughly 90% CD8). FACS-sorted repertoires might harbor abundant contaminating clonotypes from the bulk population. Weaker overall, the secondary response nonetheless peaked faster (day 5 versus 15).

It was through 5'RACE template switching that TCR cDNA was made, with a universal primer site and UMIs added. TCRdb recomputed calls from the 5' RACE reads with MiXCR, one row per CDR3 protein. Altogether some 160,000 distinct CDR3 sequences are present, approximately 6.8% being singletons, with the ten largest covering roughly 2.5%. This clonotype was recorded a few times. What it recognizes is unknown. The CDR3 is made up of 10 amino acids. V was clipped by 1 base and J by 4 bases, with 1 base between them. The V gene's germline CDR1 is DFQATT and CDR2 SNEGSKA (reference sequence). The receptor's source is a young man who received the YFV17D yellow fever vaccine. The sample in question was CD4+ T cells sorted from PBMCs, obtained about 5 days after the first yellow fever vaccination. This chain links TRBV20-1 with TRBJ2-5; D is ambiguous. The CDR3 spells CSARGETQYF. The DNA of the CDR3 is TGCAGTGCTAGAGGAGAGACCCAGTACTTC.